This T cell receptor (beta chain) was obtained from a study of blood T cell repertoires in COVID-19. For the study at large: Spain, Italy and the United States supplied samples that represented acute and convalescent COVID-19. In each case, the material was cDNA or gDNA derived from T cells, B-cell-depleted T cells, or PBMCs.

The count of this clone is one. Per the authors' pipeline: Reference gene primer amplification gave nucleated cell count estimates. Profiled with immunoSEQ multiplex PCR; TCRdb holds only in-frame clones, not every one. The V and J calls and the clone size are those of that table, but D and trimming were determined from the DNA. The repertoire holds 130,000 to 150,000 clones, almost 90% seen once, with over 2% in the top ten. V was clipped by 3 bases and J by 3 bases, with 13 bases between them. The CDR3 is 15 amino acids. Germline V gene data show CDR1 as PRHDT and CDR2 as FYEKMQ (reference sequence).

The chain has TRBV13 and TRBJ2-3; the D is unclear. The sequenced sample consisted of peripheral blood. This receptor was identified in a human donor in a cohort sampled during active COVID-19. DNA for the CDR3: TGTGCCAGCAGCTTTCTAACGAAGTCAACAGATACGCAGTATTTT. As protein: CASSFLTKSTDTQYF.